This T cell receptor beta chain was observed in a study of regulatory T cells in long-lasting Graves disease. Study results and limitations: In persistent patients, shared public clonotypes (roughly 3,000) outnumbered those in new patients (about 890).

This clonotype has more than one count but fewer than ten. No antigen is known for it. HTBI primers from iRepertoire and Arm-PCR of CDR3 regions yielded the TCR beta libraries. TCRdb fed the multiplex PCR reads into MiXCR, producing one record per CDR3 protein. This sample has 360,000 or so distinct CDR3 sequences, with roughly 16% found just once. This CDR3 comprises 16 residues. V was clipped by 10 bases and J by 8 bases; unmatched bases: 14. CDR1 and CDR2 from the germline V gene are LGHNA and YNFKEQ. Time point reported: newly diagnosed GD, antithyroid drugs for less than 3 months. The authors made the TCR library using RNA they extracted from PBMCs. A peripheral blood sample, approximately 10 milliliters in volume, was drawn into EDTA tubes. The same sample was also used in a study of T cells in Graves' hyperthyroidism and ophthalmopathy. As that study records: Within blood appeared most thyroid clonotypes that had expanded above 0.001.

The rearrangement joins TRBV4-2 to TRBJ1-6; 10 nucleotides agree with TRBD1. The clonotype originates from a woman between 18 and 30 years old with Graves disease. Sequencing was performed on peripheral blood mononuclear cells (PBMCs), taken at new diagnosis, from a patient treated with antithyroid drugs. For the CDR3, the DNA is TGTGCCACCAGAAGGGAAGCCGGGACAGGGGATTCACCCCTCCACTTT. Residues: CATRREAGTGDSPLHF.